This T cell receptor beta chain comes out of a study of cytomegalovirus exposure and HLA in healthy donors. In germline, CDR1 is SNHLY, CDR2 FYNNEI. CDR3 length equals 15 residues. J lost 2 bases, V lost 6 bases, and 6 bases had no gene match. It was with 60 Vbeta and 13 Jbeta primers that the PCR ran. Clones were read by immunoSEQ multiplex PCR, and TCRdb kept only the in-frame ones, dropping some. The repertoire holds 150,000 to 250,000 clones, roughly 78% seen once, with about 4.4% in the top ten. This clone was counted between two and nine times. Its antigen is currently unknown. Broader study findings: Listed as cytomegalovirus-associated were 150 or so TCR beta chains.

Healthy bone marrow donors supplied every sample. The rearrangement links TRBV2 to TRBJ2-1; TRBD2 matches 8 bases. The sequence was obtained from a woman in her twenties or thirties in good health and CMV-seropositive. The material sequenced was PBMCs. CDR3 loop: CASRSRGGPYNEQFF. For the CDR3, the DNA is TGTGCCAGCAGGAGCCGGGGGGGACCCTACAATGAGCAGTTCTTC.